Sequencing of this T cell receptor (beta chain) was carried out in a study of cytomegalovirus exposure and HLA in healthy donors. This CDR3 spans 15 amino acids. V was clipped by 8 bases and J by 3 bases; unmatched bases: 12. Germline V gives CDR1 MNHEY, CDR2 SMNVEV (reference sequence). The primer mix had 60 Vbeta and 13 Jbeta primers. Some clones are missing from TCRdb's copy, which holds only in-frame ones; the method was immunoSEQ multiplex PCR. Its table lists around 150,000 clones. Sequenced material: PBMCs. The V gene is TRBV27, the J gene TRBJ1-2; 7 bases map to TRBD1. The sequence derives from a man aged 30-40 years in good health and CMV-seronegative. Here the CDR3 DNA reads TGTGCCAGCGGGTCCCGAGACAGGGCAGACTATGGCTACACCTTC. Encoded protein: CASGSRDRADYGYTF.